These 29 T cell receptor beta chains were all obtained from the same sample, sequenced in a study of CD8 T cells in ankylosing spondylitis. General study points: Ankylosing spondylitis blood appeared to be characterized by a TCR beta motif of several highly homologous variants.

These TCRs are of unknown antigen specificity. TCRdb used MiXCR to reprocess the 5' RACE reads, holding one entry per CDR3 protein. The table shows hundreds of thousands of distinct CDR3 sequences, with roughly 10% occurring only once. The sequenced sample consisted of blood, either unsorted or a sorted T cell fraction (not recorded which). Receptors were obtained from a male donor with ankylosing spondylitis.

In this sample, this clonotype turned up a few times. The chain employs TRBV18 and TRBJ2-7, with 11 bases fitting TRBD1. Per the germline V gene, CDR1 is KGHSH and CDR2 is LQKENI. The ends lost 4 bases at V and 6 bases at J; junction bases unmatched: 8. This CDR3 has 15 amino acids. CDR3 in amino acids: CASSRPGQGAREQYF. The CDR3 bases are TGTGCCAGCTCACGTCCCGGACAGGGGGCGCGCGAGCAGTACTTC.

This clonotype came up many times. The rearrangement uses TRBV7-6 and TRBJ2-1; 14 bases align to TRBD2. V gave up 1 base and J gave up 10 bases; unmatched junction bases: 6. The germline gives CDR1 SGHVS, CDR2 FNYEAQ. There are 16 residues in the CDR3. The CDR3 here is CASSLGGLAGVGEQFF. The CDR3 bases are TGTGCCAGCAGCTTAGGGGGACTAGCGGGAGTCGGGGAGCAGTTCTTC.

The V call is TRBV7-9, the J call TRBJ1-3; D uncertain. Germline V gene lookup returns CDR1 SEHNR and CDR2 FQNEAQ (reference sequence). V was trimmed by 1 base and J by 0 bases, leaving 10 bases between them. This CDR3 contains 16 residues. CDR3 sequence (DNA): TGTGCCAGCAGCTTAGTCGGAACCTTCTCTGGAAACACCATATATTTT. It codes for CASSLVGTFSGNTIYF. The entire variable domain, with the rest obtained from reference TRBV7-9 and TRBJ1-3, is as follows: DTGVSQNPRHKITKRGQNVTFRCDPISEHNRLYWYRQTLGQGPEFLTYFQNEAQLEKSRLLSDRFSAERPKGSFSTLEIQRTEQGDSAMYLCASSLVGTFSGNTIYFGEGSWLTVV.

The chain combines TRBV12-3 or TRBV12-4 with TRBJ2-2; D gene uncertain. This CDR3 region has 15 residues. V was shortened by 7 bases and J by 7 bases, with 19 bases between the two germline ends. The CDR3 sequence: CASIIGLPPGGELFF. The CDR3, as DNA: TGTGCCAGCATCATCGGGTTACCCCCGGGCGGGGAGCTGTTTTTT.

The chain carries TRBV29-1 and TRBJ2-7, with D possibly matching TRBD1 (6 bases). The V and J ends lost 6 bases and 0 bases respectively, with 18 bases between them. This CDR3 is 15 amino acids long. CDR1 is SQVTM, CDR2 ANQGSEA, per germline. The CDR3 DNA follows: TGCAGCGTCCGGGCTGGAGCAGGGGCCTCCTACGAGCAGTACTTC. It translates to CSVRAGAGASYEQYF.

The genes are TRBV20-1 and TRBJ1-5, with D possibly matching TRBD1 (5 bases). Germline V CDR1 and CDR2: DFQATT, SNEGSKA (reference sequence). CDR3 length: 15 amino acids. V was cut by 3 bases and J by 0 bases, with 12 bases left in between. CDR3 loop: CSASRGGISNQPQHF. The CDR3 DNA sequence: TGCAGTGCTAGTCGGGGGGGAATTAGCAATCAGCCCCAGCATTTT.

This clonotype was picked up a small number of times. The chain carries TRBV20-1 and TRBJ2-5, with 7 nucleotides matching TRBD1. Germline-derived CDR1 and CDR2 are DFQATT and SNEGSKA (reference sequence). This CDR3 region has 13 residues. Trimming at V came to 5 bases and at J to 2 bases, leaving 5 bases not matched to a gene. The CDR3, as DNA: TGCAGTGCTCAGACGGACAGGCAAGAGACCCAGTACTTC. Its protein is CSAQTDRQETQYF.

This chain links TRBV20-1 with TRBJ2-1; the match to TRBD2 covers 9 bases. Germline lookup yields CDR1 DFQATT and CDR2 SNEGSKA (reference sequence). CDR3 length: 15 amino acids. V shed 0 bases and J 5 bases; nucleotides not matched to a gene: 5. The CDR3 DNA is TGCAGTGCTAGAGATAGGGTAGCGGGGGACAATGAGCAGTTCTTC. Encoded protein: CSARDRVAGDNEQFF.

The chain uses TRBV7-9 and TRBJ2-5; possibly TRBD1 for D (5 bases). CDR3 size: 14 residues. Germline V lookup: CDR1 SEHNR, CDR2 FQNEAQ (reference sequence). The V end was cut by 3 bases, the J end by 0 bases, with 8 bases between. The CDR3 DNA reads as TGTGCCAGCAGCTTTCGACAGAACCAAGAGACCCAGTACTTC. The encoded protein is CASSFRQNQETQYF.

This clonotype was picked up many times. The chain recombines TRBV5-1 with TRBJ2-7; no definite D call. Per germline, CDR1 SGHRS and CDR2 YFSETQ. CDR3 length: 15 residues. The V and J ends lost 0 bases and 0 bases respectively, with 10 bases between them. CDR3 DNA: TGCGCCAGCAGCTTGGACAGAAGGAGCTCCTACGAGCAGTACTTC. It codes for CASSLDRRSSYEQYF.

The chain recombines TRBV9 with TRBJ2-3, with TRBD2 matching over 9 bases. Germline trimming cut 0 bases from V and 6 bases from J; bases unmatched to any gene: 8. Germline V CDR1 and CDR2: SGDLS, YYNGEE. CDR3 size: 16 residues. The CDR3 sequence: CASSVGGSGGYDTQYF. In DNA, the CDR3 is TGTGCCAGCAGCGTAGGGGGAAGCGGGGGGTATGATACGCAGTATTTT.

This clonotype has more than one count but fewer than ten. The chain carries TRBV6-1 and TRBJ2-5, with D maybe TRBD1 (5 bases). CDR3 length equals 14 residues. The germline V gene encodes CDR1 MNHNS and CDR2 SASEGT. V lost 6 bases and J 5 bases, leaving 16 bases between the germline ends. The CDR3 DNA sequence: TGTGCCAGCAGCAGGGCTCCGGCCGGGGAGACCCAGTACTTC. This gives the protein CASSRAPAGETQYF.

The table lists this clonotype with a few counts. The V gene is TRBV20-1, the J gene TRBJ1-1; TRBD1 is a possible D gene (5 bases). Trimming took off 4 bases at V and 2 bases at J, with 20 bases between the two ends. CDR3 length equals 16 residues. Germline lookup yields CDR1 DFQATT and CDR2 SNEGSKA (reference sequence). The CDR3, as DNA: TGCAGTGCTAATGGGCAGGGTGTCTCAATAAACACTGAAGCTTTCTTT. Protein sequence: CSANGQGVSINTEAFF.

This clonotype was counted at least ten times. V is TRBV20-1 and J is TRBJ2-1; 8 bases are a match to TRBD2. Germline CDR1 and CDR2: DFQATT and SNEGSKA (reference sequence). The trim removed 1 base at V and 9 bases at J, leaving 8 bases unmatched. The CDR3 runs 14 residues. The CDR3 region has the DNA TGCAGTGCTAGAGTCGGGGGGGCCGAAGGTGAGCAGTTCTTC. It codes for CSARVGGAEGEQFF.

The table lists this clonotype with many counts. The gene calls are TRBV10-3 and TRBJ2-7; the D is unclear. Trimming removed 5 bases at V and 1 base at J, with 9 bases between. The CDR3 length is 13 residues. Germline V gene lookup returns CDR1 ENHRY and CDR2 SYGVKD. DNA of the CDR3: TGTGCCATCAGTAGGGCGGAATCCTACGAGCAGTACTTC. Amino acids: CAISRAESYEQYF.

The chain couples TRBV11-2 to TRBJ1-1; the D gene is possibly TRBD1 (6 bases). Per germline, CDR1 SGHAT and CDR2 FQNNGV. V lost 1 base to trimming and J lost 3 bases, with 15 bases between them. CDR3 size: 16 residues. In DNA form, the CDR3 reads TGTGCCAGCAGCTTAGGGGGGGGCAGGCGGGACACTGAAGCTTTCTTT. Its protein is CASSLGGGRRDTEAFF.

This clonotype was found many times. V gene TRBV6-2 or TRBV6-3 combines with J gene TRBJ1-1; D is undetermined. Trimming shortened V by 2 bases and J by 0 bases, and 7 bases separated the two germline ends. From germline, CDR1 is MNHEY and CDR2 SVGEGT. The CDR3 runs 14 residues. CDR3 amino acids: CASSYRGMNTEAFF. The CDR3 DNA follows: TGTGCCAGCAGTTACCGGGGAATGAACACTGAAGCTTTCTTT.

The chain is built from TRBV11-1 and TRBJ1-5; TRBD1 is a possible D gene (5 bases). Germline V lookup: CDR1 SGHAT, CDR2 FQDESV (reference sequence). V lost 5 bases and J lost 6, with 11 bases in between. CDR3 length equals 13 residues. CDR3 DNA: TGTGCCAGCAGCCTGGGACCGAGTCAGCCCCAGCATTTT. Protein product: CASSLGPSQPQHF.

The genes are TRBV11-1 and TRBJ2-6; D not certain. Per the germline V gene, CDR1 is SGHAT and CDR2 is FQDESV (reference sequence). This CDR3 spans 18 amino acids. V dropped 5 bases and J dropped 0 bases, with 17 bases sitting between them. The CDR3 sequence: CASSVTAHLNSGANVLTF. CDR3 sequence (DNA): TGTGCCAGCAGCGTAACTGCCCACCTGAACTCTGGGGCCAACGTCCTGACTTTC.

The rearrangement links TRBV5-1 to TRBJ1-1, with D perhaps TRBD1 (5 bases). V was shortened by 2 bases and J by 3 bases, with 11 bases between the two germline ends. This CDR3 has 14 amino acids. Germline V lookup: CDR1 SGHRS, CDR2 YFSETQ. This CDR3 is CASSLQRGDTEAFF. CDR3 nucleotide sequence: TGCGCCAGCAGCTTACAACGGGGGGACACTGAAGCTTTCTTT.

This clonotype occurred a few times. V usage is TRBV20-1 and J usage is TRBJ2-1, with a possible D match to TRBD2 (6 bases). The V and J ends lost 0 bases and 8 bases respectively, with 23 bases between them. Germline V gene lookup returns CDR1 DFQATT and CDR2 SNEGSKA (reference sequence). The CDR3 is made up of 17 amino acids. Here the CDR3 DNA reads TGCAGTGCTAGAGATGGGGACGGGAGCCACCTGGTCGATGAGCAGTTCTTC. It is translated as CSARDGDGSHLVDEQFF.

The chain is built from TRBV18 and TRBJ1-4, with D possibly being TRBD1 (5 bases). Germline lookup yields CDR1 KGHSH and CDR2 LQKENI. CDR3 length: 15 residues. Trimming shortened V by 6 bases and J by 4 bases, and 15 bases separated the two germline ends. The CDR3 here is CASSQASGHNEKLFF. The DNA for the CDR3 is TGTGCCAGCTCTCAGGCATCAGGGCATAATGAAAAACTGTTTTTT.

The chain carries TRBV5-1 and TRBJ2-1, with TRBD1 matching over 8 bases. CDR1 and CDR2 from the germline V gene are SGHRS and YFSETQ. V was pared by 3 bases and J by 5 bases, with 4 bases of the junction left unmatched. This CDR3 has 14 residues. CDR3 protein: CASSYRGSHNEQFF. The CDR3 DNA sequence: TGCGCCAGCAGCTACAGGGGGTCACACAATGAGCAGTTCTTC.

This clonotype has a handful of counts. V usage is TRBV7-9 and J usage is TRBJ2-2; D is undetermined. Germline V lookup: CDR1 SEHNR, CDR2 FQNEAQ (reference sequence). This CDR3 region has 17 residues. Trimming took off 8 bases at V and 4 bases at J, with 23 bases between the two ends. The CDR3, as DNA: TGTGCCAGCGGGATAAAGCCCCTCAAGGATTCCACCGGGGAGCTGTTTTTT. It yields the protein CASGIKPLKDSTGELFF.

This clonotype has a handful of counts. The chain uses TRBV4-3 and TRBJ1-4, with no clear D. The CDR3 length is 15 residues. Trimming cost V 1 base and J 11 bases, with 17 bases left between them. The germline CDR1 and CDR2 sequences are LGHNA and YSLEER. The CDR3 region has the DNA TGCGCCAGCAGCCAAGCACCGGGAGATGTAGGTAAACTGTTTTTT. As protein: CASSQAPGDVGKLFF.

This clonotype has a handful of counts. The gene calls are TRBV5-1 and TRBJ2-1, with D tentatively TRBD1 (5 bases). The CDR3 has 15 amino acids. V lost 4 bases and J lost 7, with 18 bases in between. Germline CDR1 reads SGHRS; CDR2 reads YFSETQ. The CDR3 sequence: CASSPSRVNRNEQFF. The CDR3 DNA reads TGCGCCAGCAGCCCCTCCAGGGTGAATAGGAATGAGCAGTTCTTC. Together with reference TRBV5-1 and TRBJ2-1, the CDR3 gives the full variable domain: KAGVTQTPRYLIKTRGQQVTLSCSPISGHRSVSWYQQTPGQGLQFLFEYFSETQRNKGNFPGRFSGRQFSNSRSEMNVSTLELGDSALYLCASSPSRVNRNEQFFGPGTRLTVL.

The genes are TRBV6-2 or TRBV6-3 and TRBJ2-7; TRBD1 agrees at 8 bases. The CDR3 spans 15 residues. CDR1 and CDR2 from the germline V gene are MNHEY and SVGEGT. After removal of 2 bases from V and 2 bases from J, the junction contained 5 bases not matched to a gene. The CDR3: CASSYRTGFAYEQYF. In DNA form, the CDR3 reads TGTGCCAGCAGTTACCGGACAGGGTTCGCCTACGAGCAGTACTTC.

This clonotype was seen a few times. This chain uses TRBV12-3 or TRBV12-4 with TRBJ1-2, with D unresolved. The CDR3 extends over 16 amino acids. With 5 bases removed from V and 8 bases from J, the gap between germline ends came to 24 bases. CDR3 residues: CASSPSRSYFSWGYTF. In nucleotides, the CDR3 is TGTGCCAGCAGTCCCTCGCGGTCCTATTTTTCCTGGGGCTACACCTTC.

This clonotype has ten or more counts. The V and J genes are TRBV7-9 and TRBJ1-6; TRBD1 is a possible D gene (6 bases). Trimming removed 4 bases from V and 7 bases from J, with 14 bases in between. The CDR3 has 15 amino acids. Germline loops: CDR1 SEHNR, CDR2 FQNEAQ (reference sequence). The CDR3 bases are TGTGCCAGCAGCTCCGGGACATTGAGAAATTCACCCCTCCACTTT. It is translated as CASSSGTLRNSPLHF.